The 23 T cell receptor beta chains below all came from one sample that was sequenced in a study of technical replicates of blood from several donors. Clones were read by immunoSEQ multiplex PCR, and TCRdb kept only the in-frame ones, dropping some. This table holds approximately 97,000 clones, roughly 95% found once. Sequencing used T cells isolated from PBMCs. These receptors were obtained from a human donor in good health.

The chain uses TRBV10-3 and TRBJ2-5, with a possible D match to TRBD2 (5 bases). V was clipped by 9 bases and J by 5 bases, with 19 bases between them. Germline V gene lookup returns CDR1 ENHRY and CDR2 SYGVKD. The CDR3 spans 14 residues. This CDR3 reads CAMSPASFDETQYF. CDR3 in DNA: TGTGCCATGAGCCCGGCTAGCTTTGACGAGACCCAGTACTTC.

The chain employs TRBV5-4 and TRBJ2-1; possible D gene TRBD2, 6 bases. CDR1 and CDR2 from the germline V gene are SGHNT and YYREEE (reference sequence). The CDR3 loop spans 17 amino acids. V shed 3 bases and J shed 0 bases, with 16 bases lying between them. The CDR3 spells CASSSPSGYGSYNEQFF. The CDR3 DNA is TGTGCCAGCAGCTCACCCAGCGGGTATGGCTCCTACAATGAGCAGTTCTTC.

The V call is TRBV27, the J call TRBJ2-6; TRBD2 might be the D (5 bases). V gave up 2 bases and J gave up 4 bases, with 15 bases separating them. Germline assignment: CDR1 MNHEY and CDR2 SMNVEV (reference sequence). This CDR3 comprises 17 residues. This chain's CDR3 is CASSLQIRETGANVLTF. The CDR3 DNA reads TGTGCCAGCAGTTTACAAATCCGGGAAACCGGGGCCAACGTCCTGACTTTC.

The chain couples TRBV30 to TRBJ2-5; D is unresolved. Germline-derived CDR1 and CDR2 are GTSNPN and SVGIG (reference sequence). V lost 2 bases to trimming and J lost 1 base, with 5 bases between them. The CDR3 sequence is 12 residues long. Here the CDR3 DNA reads TGTGCCTGGAGTCCATTCCAAGAGACCCAGTACTTC. Translating gives CAWSPFQETQYF. The full variable domain, rest sourced from reference TRBV30 and TRBJ2-5, is SQTIHQWPATLVQPVGSPLSLECTVEGTSNPNLYWYRQAAGRGLQLLFYSVGIGQISSEVPQNLSASRPQDRQFILSSKKLLLSDSGFYLCAWSPFQETQYFGPGTRLLVL.

CDR3: CASSLKPPGNTEAFF. The CDR3 DNA follows: TGTGCCAGCAGCTTGAAGCCCCCGGGGAACACTGAAGCTTTCTTT. V is TRBV5-4 and J is TRBJ1-1; D is undetermined. CDR3 length: 15 amino acids. Germline V lookup: CDR1 SGHNT, CDR2 YYREEE (reference sequence). Trimming shortened V by 1 base and J by 1 base, and 11 bases separated the two germline ends.

The chain joins TRBV9 to TRBJ2-7, with D tentatively TRBD2 (6 bases). The CDR3 loop spans 15 amino acids. Trimming left V 2 bases short and J 3 bases short, with 15 bases between. Germline CDR1 reads SGDLS; CDR2 reads YYNGEE. The DNA for the CDR3 is TGTGCCAGCAGCGTGTACTGGGGCGGGAACTACGAGCAGTACTTC. Residues: CASSVYWGGNYEQYF. Full variable domain (missing parts from reference TRBV9 and TRBJ2-7): DSGVTQTPKHLITATGQRVTLRCSPRSGDLSVYWYQQSLDQGLQFLIQYYNGEERAKGNILERFSAQQFPDLHSELNLSSLELGDSALYFCASSVYWGGNYEQYFGPGTRLTVT.

The rearrangement uses TRBV5-4 and TRBJ1-3; 9 bases align to TRBD1. The CDR3 extends over 15 amino acids. Unmatched junction bases numbered 5, after V lost 4 bases and J lost 3 bases. Germline V CDR1 and CDR2: SGHNT, YYREEE (reference sequence). The CDR3 here is CASSRGTGIGNTIYF. CDR3 bases: TGTGCCAGCAGCCGGGGGACAGGGATTGGAAACACCATATATTTT.

This chain joins TRBV5-5 and TRBJ2-1, with 7 bases aligning to TRBD1. Germline CDR1 SGHKS, CDR2 YYEKEE (reference sequence). J was trimmed by 3 bases and V by 2 bases; bases with no gene match: 2. CDR3 length: 14 residues. In DNA form, the CDR3 reads TGTGCCAGCAGCTTCAGACAGGGCTACAATGAGCAGTTCTTC. Protein product: CASSFRQGYNEQFF.

The rearrangement links TRBV15 to TRBJ1-2; D gene ambiguous. Germline lookup yields CDR1 LNHNV and CDR2 YYDKDF (reference sequence). V shed 6 bases and J shed 8 bases, with 16 bases lying between them. The CDR3 sequence is 13 residues long. In DNA, the CDR3 is TGTGCCACCAGGATTGGAGGGAGGCTGGGCTACACCTTC. Its translation is CATRIGGRLGYTF.

This rearrangement joins TRBV19 to TRBJ2-5, with 8 bases identical to TRBD1. The CDR3 is 17 amino acids. V shed 5 bases and J 0 bases; nucleotides not matched to a gene: 11. The V gene's germline CDR1 is LNHDA and CDR2 SQIVND (reference sequence). CDR3 amino acids: CASSPLPPGGDQETQYF. CDR3 bases: TGTGCCAGTAGTCCTCTTCCCCCAGGGGGCGACCAAGAGACCCAGTACTTC.

The chain couples TRBV29-1 to TRBJ1-4, with 7 bases lining up with TRBD1. There are 13 residues in the CDR3. CDR1 and CDR2 from the germline V gene are SQVTM and ANQGSEA. After removal of 4 bases from V and 7 bases from J, the junction contained 6 bases not matched to a gene. The CDR3 coding sequence is TGCAGCGTTGCTGGTGGGACAGCTGAAAAACTGTTTTTT. It yields the protein CSVAGGTAEKLFF.

This sequence joins TRBV18 and TRBJ1-1; D gene unclear. The CDR3 is 13 amino acids. The germline gives CDR1 KGHSH, CDR2 LQKENI. The V end was cut by 3 bases, the J end by 0 bases, with 5 bases between. The CDR3 bases are TGTGCCAGCTCACCTATTATGAACACTGAAGCTTTCTTT. Translation gives CASSPIMNTEAFF.

The chain links TRBV10-3 to TRBJ2-1; a possible D gene is TRBD1 (5 bases). Deletions cut 2 bases from V and 9 bases from J, with 8 bases between. The CDR3 is made up of 12 amino acids. Germline V gives CDR1 ENHRY, CDR2 SYGVKD. CDR3 sequence (DNA): TGTGCCATCAGTGAGAGGGGAATTGAGCAGTTCTTC. This codes for CAISERGIEQFF.

This chain joins TRBV7-2 and TRBJ1-1; 7 nucleotides match TRBD1. CDR3 length: 14 residues. With V trimmed by 5 bases and J by 2 bases, 5 bases remained unmatched. Germline assignment: CDR1 SGHTA and CDR2 FQGNSA. CDR3 amino acids: CASSQTGINTEAFF. DNA of the CDR3: TGTGCCAGCAGCCAGACAGGGATCAACACTGAAGCTTTCTTT.

The chain employs TRBV19 and TRBJ2-7; 13 nucleotides match TRBD2. CDR1 and CDR2 (germline): LNHDA, SQIVND (reference sequence). The CDR3 sequence is 15 residues long. V trimming: 6 bases; J trimming: 4 bases; junction bases outside the gene matches: 6. This chain's CDR3 is CASSWTSGSGYEQYF. CDR3 DNA sequence: TGTGCCAGTAGCTGGACTAGCGGGAGTGGGTACGAGCAGTACTTC.

J is TRBJ2-3 and V is TRBV19; D gene unclear. The CDR3 is 16 amino acids. Germline loops: CDR1 LNHDA, CDR2 SQIVND (reference sequence). CDR3 sequence (DNA): TGTGCAACAACTACCTCTTCCGGGTCCTACACAGATACGCAGTATTTT. Its translation: CATTTSSGSYTDTQYF.

The V and J genes are TRBV9 and TRBJ2-3, with TRBD1 matching over 8 bases. CDR1 is SGDLS, CDR2 YYNGEE, per germline. The ends lost 3 bases at V and 7 bases at J; junction bases unmatched: 10. There are 15 residues in the CDR3. Here the CDR3 reads CASSASLDRENTQYF. The CDR3 DNA reads TGTGCCAGCAGCGCCTCTTTGGACAGGGAAAATACGCAGTATTTT. Variable domain in full (rest from reference TRBV9 and TRBJ2-3): DSGVTQTPKHLITATGQRVTLRCSPRSGDLSVYWYQQSLDQGLQFLIQYYNGEERAKGNILERFSAQQFPDLHSELNLSSLELGDSALYFCASSASLDRENTQYFGPGTRLTVL.

This clone was recorded once. The chain combines TRBV4-1 with TRBJ2-7, with 10 bases identical to TRBD1. V dropped 3 bases and J dropped 3; count of bases not matched to a gene: 2. The CDR3 covers 14 residues. The germline V gene encodes CDR1 MGHRA and CDR2 YSYEKL. CDR3 nucleotide sequence: TGCGCCAGCAGCCAGACAGGGGGCGGCTACGAGCAGTACTTC. This encodes CASSQTGGGYEQYF.

The chain couples TRBV5-4 to TRBJ2-3; D may be TRBD1 (6 bases). V was shortened by 2 bases and J by 4 bases, with 11 bases between the two germline ends. Germline lookup yields CDR1 SGHNT and CDR2 YYREEE (reference sequence). This CDR3 spans 14 amino acids. Here the CDR3 DNA reads TGTGCCAGCAGCTTAAGGACAGTTCCAGATACGCAGTATTTT. It encodes CASSLRTVPDTQYF.

This clone was counted a single time. The V and J genes are TRBV5-1 and TRBJ1-1, with a possible D match to TRBD1 (6 bases). CDR1 is SGHRS, CDR2 YFSETQ, per germline. With 0 bases removed from V and 10 bases from J, the gap between germline ends came to 10 bases. The CDR3 runs to 12 residues. The CDR3 protein is CASSLGGPGAFF. The CDR3 nucleotides are TGCGCCAGCAGCTTGGGGGGGCCGGGAGCTTTCTTT.

The rearrangement joins TRBV30 to TRBJ1-2; D uncertain. The CDR3 consists of 14 residues. Trimming left V 1 base short and J 8 bases short, with 17 bases between. The germline gives CDR1 GTSNPN, CDR2 SVGIG (reference sequence). The DNA of the CDR3 is TGTGCCTGGAGTGGCCCCGGAGGCGCGGAGGGCTACACCTTC. Its translation is CAWSGPGGAEGYTF. The variable domain in full, with the rest retrieved from reference TRBV30 and TRBJ1-2, is SQTIHQWPATLVQPVGSPLSLECTVEGTSNPNLYWYRQAAGRGLQLLFYSVGIGQISSEVPQNLSASRPQDRQFILSSKKLLLSDSGFYLCAWSGPGGAEGYTFGSGTRLTVV.

DNA for the CDR3: TGTGCCAGCAGCTTGGGGCTAGCGGGAGGAAGAGATACGCAGTATTTT. This codes for CASSLGLAGGRDTQYF. The rearrangement links TRBV5-8 to TRBJ2-3; 11 bases are shared with TRBD2. Germline V gives CDR1 SGHTS, CDR2 YDEGEE. CDR3 length: 16 amino acids. Germline trimming cut 0 bases from V and 5 bases from J; bases unmatched to any gene: 5.

This rearrangement joins TRBV9 to TRBJ2-1; 9 positions agree with TRBD2. V gave up 0 bases and J gave up 7 bases; unmatched junction bases: 5. Germline V CDR1 and CDR2: SGDLS, YYNGEE. The CDR3 loop spans 15 amino acids. The CDR3: CASSVGLAGKNEQFF. CDR3 DNA sequence: TGTGCCAGCAGCGTAGGCCTAGCGGGAAAGAATGAGCAGTTCTTC.